This T cell receptor (beta chain) originates from a study of T cell responses to AZD1222 COVID-19 vaccine. Study results and limitations: Just six people given AZD1222 tested seropositive at baseline. Reports say nearly half of spike-specific TCRs go after unmutated variant regions. The donor group comprised mostly white British people and more females; the analysis possibly underestimated clonal diversity. Elevations in Spike-specific TCR breadth and depth followed administration of two AZD1222 doses.

Notes on this clone: The antigen is undetermined.

The CDR3 sequence is 12 residues long. Germline trimming cut 5 bases from V and 6 bases from J; bases unmatched to any gene: 4. Germline V gives CDR1 SNHLY, CDR2 FYNNEI. TCRdb keeps only in-frame clones here, not all; method: immunoSEQ multiplex PCR. This table holds approximately 220,000 clones, 90% to 95% found once. The V gene is TRBV2, the J gene TRBJ2-7, with 7 positions matching TRBD2. The receptor comes from an adult in good health. This specimen was peripheral blood, taken on day 0 of MenACWY control vaccination. For the CDR3, the DNA is TGTGCCAGCAGTTGGACTAGAGGCGAGCAGTACTTC. Translation gives CASSWTRGEQYF.